This TCR beta chain derives from a study of blood T cells in healthy people across ages. This CDR3 spans 13 amino acids. Trimming took 2 bases from V and 5 from J, leaving 9 bases between them. Germline-derived CDR1 and CDR2 are MGHRA and YSYEKL. Combining a sample-barcoded 5' primer with a J-beta primer mix, a second PCR ran for about 6 to 12 cycles. Each cDNA molecule was tagged by a template-switch adaptor with 12 random nucleotides. MiXCR, run by TCRdb on the 5' RACE reads, gives a single entry per CDR3 protein. The sample includes 1,500,000 or so distinct CDR3 sequences, approximately 63% of them seen just once.

The TCR originated in a man aged 18 to 35 in good health. This chain uses TRBV4-1 with TRBJ1-1; tentatively, D is TRBD1 (5 bases). The sequencing sample was made of blood. As DNA, the CDR3 is TGCGCCAGCAGCCAACCGTGGGGGACTGAAGCTTTCTTT. The encoded protein is CASSQPWGTEAFF.